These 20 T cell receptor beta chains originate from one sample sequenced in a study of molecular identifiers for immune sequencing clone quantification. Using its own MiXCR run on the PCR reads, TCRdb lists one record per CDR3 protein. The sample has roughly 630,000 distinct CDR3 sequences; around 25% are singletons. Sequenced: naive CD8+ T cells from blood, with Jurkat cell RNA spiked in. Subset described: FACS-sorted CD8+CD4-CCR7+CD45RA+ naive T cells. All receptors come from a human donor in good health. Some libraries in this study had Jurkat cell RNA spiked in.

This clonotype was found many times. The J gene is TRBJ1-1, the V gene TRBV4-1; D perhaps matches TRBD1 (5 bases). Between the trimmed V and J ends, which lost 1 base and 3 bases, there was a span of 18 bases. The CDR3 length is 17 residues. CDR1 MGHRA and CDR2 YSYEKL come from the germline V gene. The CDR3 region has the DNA TGCGCCAGCAGCCAAGGCCCCCGGGGGGTTCGCGACACTGAAGCTTTCTTT. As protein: CASSQGPRGVRDTEAFF.

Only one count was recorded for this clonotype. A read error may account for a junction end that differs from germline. CDR3 bases: TGTGCCTGCAGTTTTAGGGTCGGGGGTAGCAATCAGCCCCAGCATTTT. Translating gives CACSFRVGGSNQPQHF. V and J are TRBV27 and TRBJ1-5, with a weak D call TRBD1 (5 bases). The CDR3 covers 16 residues. Germline loops: CDR1 MNHEY, CDR2 SMNVEV (reference sequence).

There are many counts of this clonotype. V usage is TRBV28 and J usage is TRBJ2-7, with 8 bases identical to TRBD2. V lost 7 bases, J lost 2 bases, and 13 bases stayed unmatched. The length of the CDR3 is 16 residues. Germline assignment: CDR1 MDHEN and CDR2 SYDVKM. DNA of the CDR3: TGTGCCAGCACTTACTCCGCACCGGGACTAGCCTACGAGCAGTACTTC. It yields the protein CASTYSAPGLAYEQYF. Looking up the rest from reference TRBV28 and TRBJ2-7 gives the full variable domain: DVKVTQSSRYLVKRTGEKVFLECVQDMDHENMFWYRQDPGLGLRLIYFSYDVKMKEKGDIPEGYSVSREKKERFSLILESASTNQTSMYLCASTYSAPGLAYEQYFGPGTRLTVT.

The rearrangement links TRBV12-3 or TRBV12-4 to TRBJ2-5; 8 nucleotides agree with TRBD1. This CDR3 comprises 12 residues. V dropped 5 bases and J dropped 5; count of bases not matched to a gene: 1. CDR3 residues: CASSGTGETQYF. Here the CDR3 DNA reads TGTGCCAGCAGTGGGACAGGCGAGACCCAGTACTTC.

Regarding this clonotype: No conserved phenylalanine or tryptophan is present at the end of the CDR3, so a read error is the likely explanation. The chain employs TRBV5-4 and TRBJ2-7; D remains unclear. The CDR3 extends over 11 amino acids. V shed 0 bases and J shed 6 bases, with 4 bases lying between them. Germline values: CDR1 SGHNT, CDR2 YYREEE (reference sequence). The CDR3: CASSLGIEQYI. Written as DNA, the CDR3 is TGTGCCAGCAGCTTGGGAATCGAGCAGTACATC.

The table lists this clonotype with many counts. DNA for the CDR3: TGTGCCAGCAGTTTAATGGCAGCCAGCTATGGCTACACCTTC. Translating gives CASSLMAASYGYTF. This sequence joins TRBV28 and TRBJ1-2; unclear D gene. CDR1 is MDHEN, CDR2 SYDVKM, per germline. This CDR3 is 14 amino acids long. Trimming stripped 2 bases from V and 4 bases from J, with 11 bases between.

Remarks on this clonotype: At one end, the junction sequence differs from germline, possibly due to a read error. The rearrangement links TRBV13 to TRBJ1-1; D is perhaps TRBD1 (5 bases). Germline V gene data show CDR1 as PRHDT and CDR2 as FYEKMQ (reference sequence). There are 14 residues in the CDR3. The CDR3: CASGFRGRFGEAFF. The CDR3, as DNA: TGTGCCAGCGGCTTCCGGGGCCGCTTTGGAGAAGCTTTCTTT.

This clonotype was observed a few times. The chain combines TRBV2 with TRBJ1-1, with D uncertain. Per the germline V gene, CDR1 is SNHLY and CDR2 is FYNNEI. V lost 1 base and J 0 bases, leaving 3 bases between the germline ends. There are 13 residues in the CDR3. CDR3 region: CASSEDMNTEAFF. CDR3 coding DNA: TGTGCCAGCAGTGAAGACATGAACACTGAAGCTTTCTTT. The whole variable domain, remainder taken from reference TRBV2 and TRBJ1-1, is EPEVTQTPSHQVTQMGQEVILRCVPISNHLYFYWYRQILGQKVEFLVSFYNNEISEKSEIFDDQFSVERPDGSNFTLKIRSTKLEDSAMYFCASSEDMNTEAFFGQGTRLTVV.

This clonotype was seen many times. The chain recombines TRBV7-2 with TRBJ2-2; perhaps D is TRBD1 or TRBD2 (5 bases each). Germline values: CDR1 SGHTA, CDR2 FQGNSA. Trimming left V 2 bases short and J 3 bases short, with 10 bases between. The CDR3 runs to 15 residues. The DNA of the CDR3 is TGTGCCAGCAGCTTATGGGACGGCCACACCGGGGAGCTGTTTTTT. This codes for CASSLWDGHTGELFF.

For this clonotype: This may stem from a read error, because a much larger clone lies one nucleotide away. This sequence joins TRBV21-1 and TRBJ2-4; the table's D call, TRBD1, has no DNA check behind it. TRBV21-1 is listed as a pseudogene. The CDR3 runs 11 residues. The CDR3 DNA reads TGTGCCAGCAGCATCCCCGGCTCGGAGTGCTTC. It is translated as CASSIPGSECF.

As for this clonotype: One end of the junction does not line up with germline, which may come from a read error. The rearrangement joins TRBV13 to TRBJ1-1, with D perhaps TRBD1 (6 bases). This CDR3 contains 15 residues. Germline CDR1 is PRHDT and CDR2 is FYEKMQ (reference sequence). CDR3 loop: CARSARGGGYTEAFF. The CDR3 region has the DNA TGTGCCCGCAGCGCGCGGGGGGGCGGGTACACTGAAGCTTTCTTT. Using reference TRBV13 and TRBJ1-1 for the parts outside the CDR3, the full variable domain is AAGVIQSPRHLIKEKRETATLKCYPIPRHDTVYWYQQGPGQDPQFLISFYEKMQSDKGSIPDRFSAQQFSDYHSELNMSSLELGDSALYFCARSARGGGYTEAFFGQGTRLTVV.

CDR3 region: CAPSLGGVRDPDTQYF. The CDR3 DNA reads TGCGCCCCCAGCTTGGGGGGGGTCAGGGATCCAGATACGCAGTATTTT. The rearrangement links TRBV5-1 to TRBJ2-3, with 7 positions matching TRBD2. Germline trimming cut 10 bases from V and 4 bases from J; bases unmatched to any gene: 18. The length of the CDR3 is 16 residues. The germline V gene encodes CDR1 SGHRS and CDR2 YFSETQ. Filled out from reference TRBV5-1 and TRBJ2-3, the complete variable domain reads KAGVTQTPRYLIKTRGQQVTLSCSPISGHRSVSWYQQTPGQGLQFLFEYFSETQRNKGNFPGRFSGRQFSNSRSEMNVSTLELGDSALYLCAPSLGGVRDPDTQYFGPGTRLTVL.

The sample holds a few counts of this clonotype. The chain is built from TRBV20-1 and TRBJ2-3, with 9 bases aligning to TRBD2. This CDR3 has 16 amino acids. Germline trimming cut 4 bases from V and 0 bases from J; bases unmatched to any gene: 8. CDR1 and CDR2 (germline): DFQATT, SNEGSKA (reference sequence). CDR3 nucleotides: TGCAGTGCTAAGAGAGGACTAGCGTGGAGCACAGATACGCAGTATTTT. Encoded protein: CSAKRGLAWSTDTQYF.

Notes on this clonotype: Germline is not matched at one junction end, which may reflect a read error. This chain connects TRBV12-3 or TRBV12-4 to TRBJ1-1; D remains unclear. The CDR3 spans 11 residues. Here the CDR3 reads CASSLAPEAIF. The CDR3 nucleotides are TGTGCCAGCAGTTTAGCCCCTGAAGCTATCTTT.

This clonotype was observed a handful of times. This CDR3 is CASSPHAQETQYF. In nucleotides, the CDR3 is TGTGCCAGCAGCCCGCATGCACAAGAGACCCAGTACTTC. This chain uses TRBV7-8 with TRBJ2-5; no clear D. The CDR3 runs 13 residues. V lost 5 bases and J lost 2, with 9 bases in between. Per the germline V gene, CDR1 is SGHVS and CDR2 is FQNEAQ.

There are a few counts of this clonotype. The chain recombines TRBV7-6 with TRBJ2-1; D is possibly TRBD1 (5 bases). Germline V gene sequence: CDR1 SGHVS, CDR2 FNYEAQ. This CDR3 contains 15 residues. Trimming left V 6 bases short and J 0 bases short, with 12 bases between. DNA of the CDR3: TGTGCCAGCAGACTCGACAGAAACTCCTACAATGAGCAGTTCTTC. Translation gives CASRLDRNSYNEQFF.

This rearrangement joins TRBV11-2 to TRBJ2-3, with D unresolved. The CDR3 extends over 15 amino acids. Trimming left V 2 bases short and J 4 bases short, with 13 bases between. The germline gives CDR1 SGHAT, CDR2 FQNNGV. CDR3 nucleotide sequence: TGTGCCAGCAGCTTAACATGTCTGGACCCAGATACGCAGTATTTT. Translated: CASSLTCLDPDTQYF.

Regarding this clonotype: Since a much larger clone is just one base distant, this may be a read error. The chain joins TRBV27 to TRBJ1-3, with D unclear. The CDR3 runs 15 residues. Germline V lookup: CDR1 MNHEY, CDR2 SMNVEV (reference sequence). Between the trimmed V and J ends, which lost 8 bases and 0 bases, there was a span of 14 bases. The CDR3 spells CASGSVGYSGNTIYF. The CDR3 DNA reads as TGTGCCAGCGGTTCAGTCGGTTACTCTGGAAACACCATATATTTT.

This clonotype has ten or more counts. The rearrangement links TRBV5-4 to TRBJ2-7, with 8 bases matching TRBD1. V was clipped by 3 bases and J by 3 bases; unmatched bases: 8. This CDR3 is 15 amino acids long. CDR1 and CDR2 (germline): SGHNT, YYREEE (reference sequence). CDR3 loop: CASSSPQGALYEQYF. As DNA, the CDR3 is TGTGCCAGCAGCTCCCCTCAGGGGGCCCTCTACGAGCAGTACTTC.

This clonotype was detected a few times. The CDR3 nucleotides are TGTGCCAGCAGTTTAGCGGTTTGGCCCGGAAACACCATATATTTT. As protein: CASSLAVWPGNTIYF. V and J are TRBV12-3 or TRBV12-4 and TRBJ1-3; D not resolved. Trimming cost V 0 bases and J 4 bases, with 10 bases left between them. The CDR3 consists of 15 residues.